This TCR beta chain was identified in a study of PD-L1 blockade in urothelial cancer. Study in general: T cells were counted in tumor samples, and the median count was approximately 1,500.

Assay: immunoSEQ multiplex PCR; the TCRdb copy retains only in-frame clones and omits some. The profile covers more than 35,000 clones, with just over 35% appearing a single time and about 8.9% taken by the ten largest. The CDR3 covers 15 residues. Trimming left V 1 base short and J 5 bases short, with 14 bases between. Germline assignment: CDR1 MNHNS and CDR2 SASEGT. This clone was observed at least ten times. The specimen was tumor tissue, collected before atezolizumab (anti-PD-L1) treatment. The genes are TRBV6-1 and TRBJ2-5; D ambiguous. This sequence originates from a man aged 55 to 69 with urothelial cancer. CDR3 loop: CASSEGGLGKETQYF. The CDR3 coding sequence is TGTGCCAGCAGTGAAGGTGGTTTGGGTAAGGAGACCCAGTACTTC.